The TCR beta chain described here comes from a study of cytomegalovirus exposure and HLA in healthy donors. This clone was detected only once. Primers: 60 Vbeta forward and 13 Jbeta reverse. Generated by immunoSEQ multiplex PCR, the TCRdb table keeps only in-frame clones and is missing some. The profile covers about 200,000 clones, with more than 80% appearing a single time and around 3% taken by the ten largest. Deletions cut 1 base from V and 1 base from J, with 10 bases between. Germline V CDR1 and CDR2: SGHDN, FVKESK. The CDR3 has 15 residues. The sequence was collected from a man aged 25-45 years in good health and CMV-seronegative. The gene calls are TRBV14 and TRBJ2-5, with D tentatively TRBD2 (7 bases). Sequencing was carried out using PBMCs. The CDR3 protein is CASSQGRGGQETQYF. CDR3 in DNA: TGTGCCAGCAGCCAAGGGAGGGGGGGCCAAGAGACCCAGTACTTC.